The 21 T cell receptor beta chains below were found in one sample sequenced in a study of regulatory T cells in long-lasting Graves disease. Time point denoted: newly diagnosed GD, antithyroid drugs for less than 3 months. The authors made the TCR library using RNA they extracted from PBMCs. The TCR beta library used iRepertoire HTBI primers with Arm-PCR amplification of CDR3. MiXCR, run by TCRdb on the multiplex PCR reads, gives a single entry per CDR3 protein. Of 400,000 to 450,000 distinct CDR3 sequences listed, under 15% are singletons. The same data also went into a second study, on T cells in Graves' hyperthyroidism and ophthalmopathy.

This material consisted of peripheral blood mononuclear cells (PBMCs), taken at new diagnosis, from a patient treated with antithyroid drugs. These receptors all come from a woman aged 25 to 45 with Graves disease.

The rearrangement joins TRBV10-3 to TRBJ2-3; 8 bases are a match to TRBD2. V shed 5 bases, J shed 6 bases, and the junction held 7 bases outside the gene matches. Germline CDR1 reads ENHRY; CDR2 reads SYGVKD. The CDR3 consists of 14 residues. The chain's CDR3 is CAISQAGDRDTQYF. CDR3 DNA: TGTGCCATCAGTCAAGCGGGAGATAGGGATACGCAGTATTTT.

The rearrangement links TRBV27 to TRBJ1-1; the match to TRBD1 covers 11 bases. The trim removed 2 bases at V and 1 base at J, leaving 3 bases unmatched. There are 16 residues in the CDR3. The germline V gene encodes CDR1 MNHEY and CDR2 SMNVEV (reference sequence). The CDR3 DNA reads as TGTGCCAGCAGTTTAAGGACAGGGGGCCAGAACACTGAAGCTTTCTTT. Translated, it gives CASSLRTGGQNTEAFF.

The sample holds many counts of this clonotype. CDR3 region: CAWSFSGAKNQPQHF. The DNA of the CDR3 is TGTGCCTGGAGTTTTTCAGGGGCGAAAAATCAGCCCCAGCATTTT. V usage is TRBV30 and J usage is TRBJ1-5; the D gene is possibly TRBD1 (6 bases). Trimming took off 2 bases at V and 4 bases at J, with 15 bases between the two ends. Germline assignment: CDR1 GTSNPN and CDR2 SVGIG (reference sequence). This CDR3 is built from 15 residues.

Concerning this clonotype: A much larger clone lies one base from this, so it may be a read error. The genes are TRBV11-2 and TRBJ2-7, with TRBD1 as a possible D gene (5 bases). This CDR3 contains 13 residues. CDR1 is SGHAT and CDR2 is FQNNGV in the germline V gene. V gave up 7 bases and J gave up 2 bases, with 12 bases separating them. CDR3 DNA sequence: TGTGCCAGCATCGGACATAACCCCTACGAGCAGTACTTC. The encoded protein is CASIGHNPYEQYF.

The genes are TRBV7-2 and TRBJ1-5, with a tentative D call TRBD1 (6 bases). Per germline, CDR1 SGHTA and CDR2 FQGNSA. V shed 3 bases and J shed 0 bases, with 12 bases lying between them. This CDR3 comprises 16 residues. The CDR3 region has the DNA TGTGCCAGCAGCTTCACAGGGAAATATAGCAATCAGCCCCAGCATTTT. Its protein product is CASSFTGKYSNQPQHF.

This clonotype has a count of ten or more. The V and J genes are TRBV2 and TRBJ2-1; possibly TRBD1 for D (6 bases). V dropped 8 bases and J dropped 1 base, with 18 bases sitting between them. Per the germline V gene, CDR1 is SNHLY and CDR2 is FYNNEI. CDR3 length: 16 amino acids. CDR3 loop: CASSPTPGVSYNEQFF. The CDR3 DNA sequence: TGTGCCAGCTCACCTACCCCAGGGGTTTCCTACAATGAGCAGTTCTTC.

This clonotype was seen at least ten times. The chain recombines TRBV6-5 with TRBJ2-3; D possibly corresponds to TRBD2 (6 bases). This CDR3 comprises 15 residues. The germline CDR1 and CDR2 sequences are MNHEY and SVGAGI. Trimming stripped 2 bases from V and 3 bases from J, with 12 bases between. This CDR3 reads CASSYKAGRTDTQYF. CDR3 nucleotide sequence: TGTGCCAGCAGTTACAAGGCGGGAAGGACAGATACGCAGTATTTT.

This clonotype was observed a few times. This sequence joins TRBV9 and TRBJ2-1; D possibly uses TRBD1 or TRBD2 (6 bases each). Germline V gives CDR1 SGDLS, CDR2 YYNGEE. This CDR3 comprises 18 residues. The V end lost 3 bases, the J end lost 0 bases, and 19 bases lay between the germline ends. CDR3 in DNA: TGTGCCAGCAGCGCATGGAAAGGGGGGAGCCTCTCCTACAATGAGCAGTTCTTC. Translation gives CASSAWKGGSLSYNEQFF.

This chain links TRBV15 with TRBJ2-1; TRBD2 might be the D (7 bases). The germline V and J ends were trimmed by 3 bases and 7 bases, with 16 bases remaining between them. In germline, CDR1 is LNHNV, CDR2 YYDKDF (reference sequence). CDR3 length: 15 amino acids. The CDR3 sequence is CATSSQGGRGNEQFF. CDR3 nucleotides: TGTGCCACCAGCAGTCAAGGAGGGAGGGGGAATGAGCAGTTCTTC.

This clonotype was counted ten times or more. The rearrangement uses TRBV27 and TRBJ2-5; D unresolved. Per the germline V gene, CDR1 is MNHEY and CDR2 is SMNVEV (reference sequence). The CDR3 length is 13 residues. V was shortened by 2 bases and J by 0 bases, with 4 bases between the two germline ends. The chain's CDR3 is CASSLSDQETQYF. In DNA, the CDR3 is TGTGCCAGCAGTTTAAGCGACCAAGAGACCCAGTACTTC.

As for this clonotype: A far larger clone is off by one base, so a read error is likely. The V and J genes are TRBV12-3 or TRBV12-4 and TRBJ2-7, with D possibly being TRBD1 (5 bases). Trimming shortened V by 2 bases and J by 7 bases, and 15 bases separated the two germline ends. This CDR3 contains 14 residues. The CDR3 coding sequence is TGTGCCAGCAGTTTACAGGGATGGACGCCTGAGCAGTACTTC. Its translation: CASSLQGWTPEQYF.

There are many counts of this clonotype. The chain links TRBV11-2 to TRBJ2-3; a weak D match, TRBD2 (6 bases). The CDR3 totals 16 residues. The ends were cut back, 2 bases at V and 6 bases at J, with 18 bases in the middle. CDR1 is SGHAT, CDR2 FQNNGV, per germline. The chain's CDR3 is CASSLFSREPTDTQYF. DNA for the CDR3: TGTGCCAGCAGCTTATTCTCTCGGGAGCCTACGGATACGCAGTATTTT.

The chain carries TRBV12-3 or TRBV12-4 and TRBJ1-4; D uncertain. Trimming removed 3 bases from V and 4 bases from J, with 9 bases in between. This CDR3 has 14 residues. The CDR3 reads CASSFEGLNEKLFF. In DNA, the CDR3 is TGTGCCAGCAGTTTTGAGGGTCTTAATGAAAAACTGTTTTTT.

In its sample, this clonotype was seen a few times. The chain uses TRBV3-1 and TRBJ2-1; TRBD2 agrees at 8 bases. J was trimmed by 6 bases and V by 2 bases; bases with no gene match: 12. There are 17 residues in the CDR3. Germline V gives CDR1 LGHDT, CDR2 YNNKEL (reference sequence). The CDR3 is CASSQPSGLAQVNEQFF. CDR3 DNA: TGTGCCAGCAGCCAACCTTCAGGACTAGCTCAAGTCAATGAGCAGTTCTTC.

This clonotype was observed at least ten times. The CDR3 protein is CASSYGLVGYEQYF. Here the CDR3 DNA reads TGTGCCAGCAGTTATGGACTAGTCGGATACGAGCAGTACTTC. The chain couples TRBV28 to TRBJ2-7, with 7 bases matching TRBD2. The V segment lost 4 bases and the J segment 4 bases; nucleotides outside the gene matches: 7. Germline assignment: CDR1 MDHEN and CDR2 SYDVKM. The CDR3 length is 14 residues.

The V gene is TRBV10-3, the J gene TRBJ2-1, with D tentatively TRBD2 (5 bases). Per germline, CDR1 ENHRY and CDR2 SYGVKD. Trimming left V 1 base short and J 6 bases short, with 7 bases between. The CDR3 sequence is 13 residues long. In DNA form, the CDR3 reads TGTGCCATCAGTGAGTTTGAGGGCAATGAGCAGTTCTTC. This codes for CAISEFEGNEQFF.

This chain joins TRBV7-9 and TRBJ1-5; no firm D call. This CDR3 is 12 amino acids long. The germline V and J ends were trimmed by 5 bases and 6 bases, with 8 bases remaining between them. Germline V CDR1 and CDR2: SEHNR, FQNEAQ (reference sequence). CDR3 residues: CASSVQSQPQHF. Here the CDR3 DNA reads TGTGCCAGCAGCGTACAGTCTCAGCCCCAGCATTTT.

The chain is built from TRBV13 and TRBJ1-1; D is possibly TRBD1 (6 bases). Germline values: CDR1 PRHDT, CDR2 FYEKMQ (reference sequence). This CDR3 contains 14 residues. V was shortened by 7 bases and J by 5 bases, with 17 bases between the two germline ends. CDR3 sequence reads: CASTDGPGATEAFF. The CDR3 region has the DNA TGTGCCAGCACCGACGGCCCGGGGGCGACTGAAGCTTTCTTT.

This clonotype was seen a handful of times. This chain uses TRBV12-3 or TRBV12-4 with TRBJ2-1; D is unresolved. V was shortened by 7 bases and J by 9 bases, with 10 bases between the two germline ends. This CDR3 comprises 11 residues. The chain's CDR3 is CASTPSGEQFF. The CDR3, as DNA: TGTGCCAGCACCCCATCGGGTGAGCAGTTCTTC.

The genes are TRBV7-9 and TRBJ2-1; 7 bases line up with TRBD2. The CDR3 spans 17 residues. Trimming removed 4 bases from V and 10 bases from J; junction bases left unmatched: 19. Germline V gene sequence: CDR1 SEHNR, CDR2 FQNEAQ (reference sequence). As DNA, the CDR3 is TGTGCCAGCAGCTCTCTTACTTCTAGCGGCGGTGAGTGGGAGCAGTTCTTC. Amino acids: CASSSLTSSGGEWEQFF.

In its sample, this clonotype was seen many times. J is TRBJ2-5 and V is TRBV20-1; perhaps TRBD1 as D (6 bases). Germline values: CDR1 DFQATT, CDR2 SNEGSKA (reference sequence). This CDR3 has 14 residues. V dropped 5 bases and J dropped 4 bases, with 17 bases sitting between them. The CDR3 DNA reads as TGCAGTGCTCCCCGGGTCCTAGGGGGAGAGACCCAGTACTTC. Translating it yields CSAPRVLGGETQYF.